These 7 T cell receptor beta chains share one sample of origin, sequenced in a study of OX40 agonist ivuxolimab in advanced cancers. The method was immunoSEQ multiplex PCR; TCRdb's version includes in-frame clones alone and lacks a portion of them. The top ten clones hold around 10% of a sample with some 86,000 clones, 90% to 95% of them seen once. The specimen comprised CD4+ or CD8+ T cells sorted from blood, sampled in a trial of the OX40 agonist ivuxolimab. These receptors were obtained from an adult with an advanced solid tumor such as melanoma, head and neck, liver or kidney cancer.

The V gene is TRBV19, the J gene TRBJ1-1, with D possibly being TRBD1 (6 bases). V lost 6 bases, J lost 1 base, and 9 bases lay in between. This CDR3 has 13 residues. Germline-derived CDR1 and CDR2 are LNHDA and SQIVND (reference sequence). Here the CDR3 DNA reads TGTGCCAGTAGCCTGGGGGCGAACACTGAAGCTTTCTTT. Translating it yields CASSLGANTEAFF.

The V call is TRBV5-6, the J call TRBJ1-5, with a tentative D call TRBD1 (6 bases). Germline loops: CDR1 SGHDT, CDR2 YYEEEE. V lost 2 bases, J lost 8 bases, and 17 bases lay in between. The CDR3 runs 15 residues. The CDR3 sequence: CASSLGWQGLKPQHF. The CDR3, as DNA: TGTGCCAGCAGCTTAGGATGGCAGGGGTTAAAGCCCCAGCATTTT.

V gene TRBV6-5 combines with J gene TRBJ2-5, with 8 bases fitting TRBD2. With V trimmed by 4 bases and J by 9 bases, 7 bases remained unmatched. CDR1 and CDR2 (germline): MNHEY, SVGAGI. The CDR3 has 13 residues. Here the CDR3 DNA reads TGTGCCAGCAGTTTAGGTCGGGGGGGAGCCCAGTACTTC. Its translation is CASSLGRGGAQYF.

This chain links TRBV7-8 with TRBJ2-4; D is unresolved. The CDR3 sequence is 16 residues long. CDR1 is SGHVS and CDR2 is FQNEAQ in the germline V gene. Trimming removed 6 bases from V and 0 bases from J, with 15 bases in between. The CDR3 protein is CASSPGPNLAKNIQYF. As DNA, the CDR3 is TGTGCCAGCAGTCCAGGCCCTAACTTAGCCAAAAACATTCAGTACTTC.

With respect to this clone: The sample contains more than one DNA sequence encoding this CDR3. The gene calls are TRBV5-1 and TRBJ1-1, with D uncertain. The germline V and J ends were trimmed by 0 bases and 4 bases, with 7 bases remaining between them. The germline CDR1 and CDR2 sequences are SGHRS and YFSETQ. The CDR3 extends over 13 amino acids. The CDR3, as DNA: TGCGCCAGCAGCTTGGGCGGAGGCACTGAAGCTTTCTTT. It specifies CASSLGGGTEAFF. The entire variable domain, with the rest obtained from reference TRBV5-1 and TRBJ1-1, is as follows: KAGVTQTPRYLIKTRGQQVTLSCSPISGHRSVSWYQQTPGQGLQFLFEYFSETQRNKGNFPGRFSGRQFSNSRSEMNVSTLELGDSALYLCASSLGGGTEAFFGQGTRLTVV.

This chain connects TRBV15 to TRBJ2-7; tentatively, D is TRBD1 or TRBD2 (5 bases each). Trimming cost V 6 bases and J 3 bases, with 12 bases left between them. Germline V gene data show CDR1 as LNHNV and CDR2 as YYDKDF (reference sequence). This CDR3 has 13 amino acids. The CDR3 bases are TGTGCCACCAGTCCAGGGACGGACTACGAGCAGTACTTC. Translated: CATSPGTDYEQYF.

The chain links TRBV27 to TRBJ2-1; 8 bases line up with TRBD2. V was clipped by 6 bases and J by 6 bases; unmatched bases: 13. The CDR3 is 16 residues long. Per the germline V gene, CDR1 is MNHEY and CDR2 is SMNVEV (reference sequence). CDR3 in DNA: TGTGCCAGCAGCCGAGGGGCCAGCGGGAGTCCCAATGAGCAGTTCTTC. This codes for CASSRGASGSPNEQFF.